Included here is one T cell receptor (beta chain) sequence, with context. Its target is unknown. This sample is drawn from a study of T cell responses to AZD1222 COVID-19 vaccine. Assay: immunoSEQ multiplex PCR; the TCRdb copy retains only in-frame clones and omits some. The sample shows roughly 78,000 clones, around four fifths of them seen only once. The study, taken as a whole, reports: Baseline testing showed seropositivity in only a handful of AZD1222 recipients.

The material sequenced was peripheral blood, taken on day 0 of AZD1222 vaccination. This TCR was sampled from an adult in good health.

Here the CDR3 reads CSVAENTEAFF. CDR3 nucleotide sequence: TGCAGCGTTGCAGAGAACACTGAAGCTTTCTTT. This sequence joins TRBV29-1 and TRBJ1-1; the D is unclear. Trimming cost V 4 bases and J 1 base, with 4 bases left between them. The CDR3 length is 11 residues. Germline CDR1 SQVTM, CDR2 ANQGSEA.